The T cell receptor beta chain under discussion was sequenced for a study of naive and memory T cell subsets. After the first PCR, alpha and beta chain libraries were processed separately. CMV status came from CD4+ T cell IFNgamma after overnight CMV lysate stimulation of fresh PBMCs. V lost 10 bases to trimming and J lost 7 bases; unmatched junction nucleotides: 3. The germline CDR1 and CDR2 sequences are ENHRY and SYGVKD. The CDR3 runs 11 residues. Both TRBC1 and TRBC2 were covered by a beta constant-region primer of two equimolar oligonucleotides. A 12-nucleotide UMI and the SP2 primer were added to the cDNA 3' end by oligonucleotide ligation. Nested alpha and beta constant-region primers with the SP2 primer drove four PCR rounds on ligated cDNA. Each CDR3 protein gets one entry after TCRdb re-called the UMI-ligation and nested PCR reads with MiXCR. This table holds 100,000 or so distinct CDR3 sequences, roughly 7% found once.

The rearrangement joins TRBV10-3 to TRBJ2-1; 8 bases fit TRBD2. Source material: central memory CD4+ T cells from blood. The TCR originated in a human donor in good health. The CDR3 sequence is CATTSVNEQFF. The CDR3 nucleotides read TGTGCCACGACTAGCGTGAATGAGCAGTTCTTC.